This T cell receptor beta chain appears in the sequencing data of a study of cytomegalovirus exposure and HLA in healthy donors. Regarding the study as a whole: HLA alleles were associated with some 16,000 TCR beta sequences in a later analysis at 0.05 false discovery rate.

Amplification used 60 Vbeta primers and 13 Jbeta primers. Assay: immunoSEQ multiplex PCR; the TCRdb copy retains only in-frame clones and omits some. Among tens of thousands of clones listed, approximately 79% were seen once. In regard to this clone: What it binds is not known.

Germline lookup yields CDR1 KGHSH and CDR2 LQKENI. The CDR3 length is 13 residues. Trimming took off 6 bases at V and 5 bases at J, with 13 bases between the two ends. The TCR was taken from a woman aged 40 to 55 in good health and CMV-seropositive. The gene calls are TRBV18 and TRBJ1-1, with D possibly TRBD1 on 6 matching bases. Sequenced sample: PBMCs. In DNA form, the CDR3 reads TGTGCCAGCTCCCAACTAGGGGGTACTGAAGCTTTCTTT. It encodes CASSQLGGTEAFF.